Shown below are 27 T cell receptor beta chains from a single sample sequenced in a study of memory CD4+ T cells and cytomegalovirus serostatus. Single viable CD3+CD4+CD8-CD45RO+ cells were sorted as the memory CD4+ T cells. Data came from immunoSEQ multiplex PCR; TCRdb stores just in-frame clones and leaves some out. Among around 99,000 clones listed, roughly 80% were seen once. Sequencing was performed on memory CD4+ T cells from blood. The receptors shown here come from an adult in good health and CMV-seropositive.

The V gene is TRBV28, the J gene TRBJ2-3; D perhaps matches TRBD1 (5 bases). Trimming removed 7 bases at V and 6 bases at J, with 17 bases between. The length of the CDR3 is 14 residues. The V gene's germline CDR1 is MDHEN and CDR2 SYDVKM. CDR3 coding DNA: TGTGCCAGCAACTGGGGCTTCCAGGTTGATACGCAGTATTTT. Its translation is CASNWGFQVDTQYF.

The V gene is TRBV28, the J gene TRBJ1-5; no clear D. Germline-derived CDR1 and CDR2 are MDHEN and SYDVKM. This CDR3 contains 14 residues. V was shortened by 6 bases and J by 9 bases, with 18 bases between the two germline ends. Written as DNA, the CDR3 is TGTGCCAGCAGACTAGGGTCAGTCCATTGGCCCCAGCATTTT. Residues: CASRLGSVHWPQHF.

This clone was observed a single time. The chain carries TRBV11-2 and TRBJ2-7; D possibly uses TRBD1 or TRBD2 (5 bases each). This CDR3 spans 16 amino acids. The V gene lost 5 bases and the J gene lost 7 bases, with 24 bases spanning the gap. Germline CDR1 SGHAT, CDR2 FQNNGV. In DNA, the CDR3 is TGTGCCAGCAGCCCTCGGGGCAGATCACCCCCTGTGGAGCAGTACTTC. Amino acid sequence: CASSPRGRSPPVEQYF. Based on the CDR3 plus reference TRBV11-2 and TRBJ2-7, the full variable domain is EAGVAQSPRYKIIEKRQSVAFWCNPISGHATLYWYQQILGQGPKLLIQFQNNGVVDDSQLPKDRFSAERLKGVDSTLKIQPAKLEDSAVYLCASSPRGRSPPVEQYFGPGTRLTVT.

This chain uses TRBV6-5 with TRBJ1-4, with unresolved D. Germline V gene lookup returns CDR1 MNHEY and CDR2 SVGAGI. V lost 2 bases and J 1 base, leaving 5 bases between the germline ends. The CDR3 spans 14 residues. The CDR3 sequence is CASSYVGTNEKLFF. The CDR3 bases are TGTGCCAGCAGTTACGTCGGAACTAATGAAAAACTGTTTTTT.

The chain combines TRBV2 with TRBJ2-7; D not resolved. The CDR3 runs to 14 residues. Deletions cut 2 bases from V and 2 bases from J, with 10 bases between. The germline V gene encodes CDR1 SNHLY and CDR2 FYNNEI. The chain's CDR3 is CASSEIQSPYEQYF. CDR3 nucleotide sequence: TGTGCCAGCAGTGAAATACAGAGTCCCTACGAGCAGTACTTC. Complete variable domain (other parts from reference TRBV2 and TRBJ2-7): EPEVTQTPSHQVTQMGQEVILRCVPISNHLYFYWYRQILGQKVEFLVSFYNNEISEKSEIFDDQFSVERPDGSNFTLKIRSTKLEDSAMYFCASSEIQSPYEQYFGPGTRLTVT.

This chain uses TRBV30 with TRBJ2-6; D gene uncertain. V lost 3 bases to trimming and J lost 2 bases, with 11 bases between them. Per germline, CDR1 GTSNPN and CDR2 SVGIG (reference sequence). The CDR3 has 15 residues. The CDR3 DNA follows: TGTGCCTGGAGGGATCTGAGAGCTGGGGCCAACGTCCTGACTTTC. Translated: CAWRDLRAGANVLTF.

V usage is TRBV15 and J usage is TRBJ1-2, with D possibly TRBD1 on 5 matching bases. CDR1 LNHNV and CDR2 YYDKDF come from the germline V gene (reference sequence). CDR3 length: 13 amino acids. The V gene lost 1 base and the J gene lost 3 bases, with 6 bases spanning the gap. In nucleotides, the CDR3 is TGTGCCACCAGCAGAGTCAGGGACTATGGCTACACCTTC. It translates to CATSRVRDYGYTF.

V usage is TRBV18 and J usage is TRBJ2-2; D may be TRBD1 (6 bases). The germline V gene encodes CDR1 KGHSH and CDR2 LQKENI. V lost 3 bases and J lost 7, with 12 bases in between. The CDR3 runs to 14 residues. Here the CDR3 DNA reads TGTGCCAGCTCACCCCAGGGACAAGACGGGGAGCTGTTTTTT. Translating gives CASSPQGQDGELFF.

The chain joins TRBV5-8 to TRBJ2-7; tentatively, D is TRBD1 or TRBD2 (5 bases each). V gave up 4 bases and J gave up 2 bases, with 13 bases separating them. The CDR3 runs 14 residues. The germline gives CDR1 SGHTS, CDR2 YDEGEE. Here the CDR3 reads CASSLAGKPYEQYF. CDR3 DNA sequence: TGTGCCAGCAGCCTAGCAGGGAAACCCTACGAGCAGTACTTC.

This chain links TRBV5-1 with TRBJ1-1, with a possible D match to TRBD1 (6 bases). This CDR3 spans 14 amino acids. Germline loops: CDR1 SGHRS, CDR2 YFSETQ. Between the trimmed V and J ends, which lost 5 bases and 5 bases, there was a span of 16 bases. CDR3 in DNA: TGCGCCAGCAGACTACAGGGTTCGGAGACTGAAGCTTTCTTT. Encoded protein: CASRLQGSETEAFF. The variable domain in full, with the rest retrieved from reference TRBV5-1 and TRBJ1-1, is KAGVTQTPRYLIKTRGQQVTLSCSPISGHRSVSWYQQTPGQGLQFLFEYFSETQRNKGNFPGRFSGRQFSNSRSEMNVSTLELGDSALYLCASRLQGSETEAFFGQGTRLTVV.

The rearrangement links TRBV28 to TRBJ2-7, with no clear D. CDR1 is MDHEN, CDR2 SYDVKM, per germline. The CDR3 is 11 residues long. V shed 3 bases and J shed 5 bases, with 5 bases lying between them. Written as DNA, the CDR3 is TGTGCCAGCAGTTTCCGGGACGAGCAGTACTTC. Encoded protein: CASSFRDEQYF.

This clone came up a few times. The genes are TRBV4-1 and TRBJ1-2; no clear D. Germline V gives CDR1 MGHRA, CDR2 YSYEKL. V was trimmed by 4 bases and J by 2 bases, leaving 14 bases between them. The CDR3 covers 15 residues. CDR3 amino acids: CASSPPSGDNYGYTF. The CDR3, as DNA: TGCGCCAGCAGCCCCCCTTCCGGAGACAACTATGGCTACACCTTC.

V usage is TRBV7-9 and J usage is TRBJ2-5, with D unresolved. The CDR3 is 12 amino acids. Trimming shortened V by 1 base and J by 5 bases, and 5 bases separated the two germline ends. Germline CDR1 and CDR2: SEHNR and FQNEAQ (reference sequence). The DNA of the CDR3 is TGTGCCAGCAGCTTAGTGGGGGAGACCCAGTACTTC. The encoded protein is CASSLVGETQYF.

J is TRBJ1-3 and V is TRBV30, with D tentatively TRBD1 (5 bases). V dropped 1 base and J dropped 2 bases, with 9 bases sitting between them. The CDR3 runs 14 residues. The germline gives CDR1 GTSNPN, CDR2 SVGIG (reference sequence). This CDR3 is CAWSGGQAGNTIYF. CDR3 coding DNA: TGTGCCTGGAGTGGGGGCCAAGCTGGAAACACCATATATTTT.

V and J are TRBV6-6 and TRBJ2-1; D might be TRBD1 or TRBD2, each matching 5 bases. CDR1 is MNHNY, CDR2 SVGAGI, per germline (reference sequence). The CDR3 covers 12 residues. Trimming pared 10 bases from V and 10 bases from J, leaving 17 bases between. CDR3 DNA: TGTGCCACCTCCCGGGGCCTTGGGGAGCAGTTCTTC. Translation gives CATSRGLGEQFF.

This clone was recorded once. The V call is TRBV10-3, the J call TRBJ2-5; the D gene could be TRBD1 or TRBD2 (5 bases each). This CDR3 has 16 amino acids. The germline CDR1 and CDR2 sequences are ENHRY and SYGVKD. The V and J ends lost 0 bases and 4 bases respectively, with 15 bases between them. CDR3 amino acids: CAISESRGRMGETQYF. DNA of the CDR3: TGTGCCATCAGTGAGTCGAGGGGCAGGATGGGAGAGACCCAGTACTTC.

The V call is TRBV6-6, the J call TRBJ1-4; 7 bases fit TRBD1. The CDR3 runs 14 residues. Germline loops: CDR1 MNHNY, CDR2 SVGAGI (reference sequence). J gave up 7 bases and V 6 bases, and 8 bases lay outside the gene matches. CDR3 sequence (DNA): TGTGCCAGCAGACCGAGACAGGGTAGTGAAAAACTGTTTTTT. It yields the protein CASRPRQGSEKLFF.

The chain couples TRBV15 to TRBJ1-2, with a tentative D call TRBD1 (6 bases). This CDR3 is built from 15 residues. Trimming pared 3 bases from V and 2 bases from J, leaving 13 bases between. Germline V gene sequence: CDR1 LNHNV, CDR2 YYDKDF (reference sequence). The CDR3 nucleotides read TGTGCCACCAGCAGTCCACAGGGTCGGAACTATGGCTACACCTTC. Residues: CATSSPQGRNYGYTF.

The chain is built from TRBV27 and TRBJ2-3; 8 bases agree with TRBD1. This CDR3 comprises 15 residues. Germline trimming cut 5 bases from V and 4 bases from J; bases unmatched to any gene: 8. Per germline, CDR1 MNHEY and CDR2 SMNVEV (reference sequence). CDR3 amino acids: CASSRGQAWADTQYF. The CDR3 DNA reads TGTGCCAGCAGTAGGGGACAGGCGTGGGCAGATACGCAGTATTTT.

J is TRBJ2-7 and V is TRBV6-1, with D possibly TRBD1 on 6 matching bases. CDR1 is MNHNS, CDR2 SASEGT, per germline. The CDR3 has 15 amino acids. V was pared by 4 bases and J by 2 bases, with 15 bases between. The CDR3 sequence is CASSVTGLGTYEQYF. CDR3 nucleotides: TGTGCCAGCAGTGTCACAGGGTTGGGAACCTACGAGCAGTACTTC.

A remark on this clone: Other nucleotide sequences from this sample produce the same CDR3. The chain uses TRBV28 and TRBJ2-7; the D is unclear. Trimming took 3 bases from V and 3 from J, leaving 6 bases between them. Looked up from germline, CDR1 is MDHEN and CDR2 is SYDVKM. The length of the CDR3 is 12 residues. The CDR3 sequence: CASSFQNYEQYF. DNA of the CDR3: TGTGCCAGCAGTTTTCAGAACTACGAGCAGTACTTC.

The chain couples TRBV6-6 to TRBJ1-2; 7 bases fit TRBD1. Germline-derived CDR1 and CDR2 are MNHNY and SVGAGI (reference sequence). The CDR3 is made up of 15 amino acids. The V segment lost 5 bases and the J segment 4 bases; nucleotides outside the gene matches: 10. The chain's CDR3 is CASSPPGQYSYGYTF. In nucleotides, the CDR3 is TGTGCCAGCAGTCCTCCGGGACAGTACTCCTATGGCTACACCTTC.

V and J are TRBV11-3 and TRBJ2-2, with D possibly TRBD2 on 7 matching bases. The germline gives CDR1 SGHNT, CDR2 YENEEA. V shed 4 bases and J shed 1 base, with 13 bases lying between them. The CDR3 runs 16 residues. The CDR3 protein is CASSSRGGGNTGELFF. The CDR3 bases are TGTGCCAGCAGCTCCCGGGGAGGGGGGAACACCGGGGAGCTGTTTTTT.

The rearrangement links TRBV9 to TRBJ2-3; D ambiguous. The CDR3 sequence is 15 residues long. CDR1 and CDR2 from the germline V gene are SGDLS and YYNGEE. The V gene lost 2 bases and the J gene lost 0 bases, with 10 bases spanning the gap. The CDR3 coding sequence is TGTGCCAGCAGCGTTGGCGGATATAGCACAGATACGCAGTATTTT. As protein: CASSVGGYSTDTQYF.

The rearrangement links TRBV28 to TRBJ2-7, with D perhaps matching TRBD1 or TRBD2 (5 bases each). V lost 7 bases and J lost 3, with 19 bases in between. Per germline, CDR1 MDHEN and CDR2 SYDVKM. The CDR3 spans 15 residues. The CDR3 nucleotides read TGTGCCAGCACCTCCCCCGGGGCAGGCTACTACGAGCAGTACTTC. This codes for CASTSPGAGYYEQYF.

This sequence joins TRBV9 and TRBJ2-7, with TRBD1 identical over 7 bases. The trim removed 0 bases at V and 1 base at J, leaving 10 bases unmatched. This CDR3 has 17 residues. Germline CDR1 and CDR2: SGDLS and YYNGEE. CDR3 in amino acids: CASSVGGTAEFSYEQYF. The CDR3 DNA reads TGTGCCAGCAGCGTAGGGGGGACAGCCGAATTTTCCTACGAGCAGTACTTC. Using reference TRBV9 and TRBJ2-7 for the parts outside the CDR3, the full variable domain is DSGVTQTPKHLITATGQRVTLRCSPRSGDLSVYWYQQSLDQGLQFLIQYYNGEERAKGNILERFSAQQFPDLHSELNLSSLELGDSALYFCASSVGGTAEFSYEQYFGPGTRLTVT.

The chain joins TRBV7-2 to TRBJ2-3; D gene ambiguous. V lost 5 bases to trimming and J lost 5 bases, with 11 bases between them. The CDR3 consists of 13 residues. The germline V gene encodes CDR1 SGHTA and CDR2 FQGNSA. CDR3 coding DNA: TGTGCCAGCAGCCCAGGCGCGGAAGATACGCAGTATTTT. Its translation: CASSPGAEDTQYF.